The next 11 T cell receptor beta chains were all read from a single sample in a study of response to subunit inactivated influenza vaccine. TCRdb re-called the RT-PCR reads through MiXCR, storing one row per CDR3 protein. The profile shows 860,000 or so distinct CDR3 sequences, 21% of them singletons. This specimen consisted of PBMCs from blood, obtained less than 6 days after vaccination. Receptors originate from a man aged 50-59 years who received an inactivated influenza vaccine.

This chain connects TRBV9 to TRBJ2-5; 9 bases are a match to TRBD1. Per the germline V gene, CDR1 is SGDLS and CDR2 is YYNGEE. The V and J ends lost 3 bases and 4 bases, in that order; junction bases with no gene match: 4. This CDR3 contains 14 residues. The chain's CDR3 is CASSEGQGGETQYF. Here the CDR3 DNA reads TGTGCCAGCAGCGAGGGACAGGGAGGAGAGACCCAGTACTTC.

In this sample, this clonotype turned up a few times. The rearrangement links TRBV12-3 or TRBV12-4 to TRBJ1-6; D gene ambiguous. The CDR3 covers 15 residues. V shed 5 bases and J shed 10 bases, with 18 bases lying between them. The DNA of the CDR3 is TGTGCCAGCAGTCTCCGGATGTTGAGGGAGTCACCCCTCCACTTT. Protein: CASSLRMLRESPLHF.

The rearrangement uses TRBV7-9 and TRBJ2-7, with 7 positions matching TRBD2. The germline gives CDR1 SEHNR, CDR2 FQNEAQ (reference sequence). V lost 5 bases to trimming and J lost 12 bases; unmatched junction nucleotides: 10. The CDR3 covers 12 residues. DNA of the CDR3: TGTGCCAGCAGCATTCCGGGGGGTGGGATGTACTTC. Translated, it gives CASSIPGGGMYF.

This chain links TRBV21-1 with TRBJ2-4; the D call TRBD2 from the table was never checked on the DNA. TRBV21-1 is a pseudogene locus. The CDR3 spans 12 residues. CDR3 nucleotides: TGTGCCAGCAACCTAGGGGGACTGTTACGGTACTTC. Protein: CASNLGGLLRYF.

This clonotype appeared a few times. The V and J genes are TRBV10-2 and TRBJ2-5, with a tentative D call TRBD1 (6 bases). The V gene's germline CDR1 is WSHSY and CDR2 SAAADI. V lost 7 bases and J 1 base, leaving 10 bases between the germline ends. The CDR3 is 13 amino acids. The CDR3 region is CASKNRVQETQYF. The CDR3 DNA is TGCGCCAGCAAGAACAGGGTCCAAGAGACCCAGTACTTC.

This clonotype was picked up many times. This chain connects TRBV29-1 to TRBJ2-1; 15 nucleotides agree with TRBD2. In germline, CDR1 is SQVTM, CDR2 ANQGSEA. This CDR3 contains 16 residues. J lost 8 bases, V lost 7 bases, and 12 bases had no gene match. CDR3 nucleotides: TGCAGCGCACGGACTAGCGGGAGGGTTTATTATCATGAGCAGTTCTTC. Translation gives CSARTSGRVYYHEQFF.

This clonotype was seen a few times. CDR3 nucleotide sequence: TGCGCCAGCAGCTTGGGAGCGCTGTACAATGAGCAGTTCTTC. Protein sequence: CASSLGALYNEQFF. J is TRBJ2-1 and V is TRBV5-1; D uncertain. Germline CDR1 is SGHRS and CDR2 is YFSETQ. Trimming took 0 bases from V and 4 from J, leaving 8 bases between them. The CDR3 covers 14 residues.

The gene calls are TRBV5-5 and TRBJ2-1; 12 bases line up with TRBD2. CDR3 length: 15 amino acids. From germline, CDR1 is SGHKS and CDR2 YYEKEE (reference sequence). V shed 6 bases, J shed 7 bases, and the junction held 8 bases outside the gene matches. The CDR3 DNA sequence: TGTGCCAGCAACCGACTAGCGGGAGTCGAAAATGAGCAGTTCTTC. It translates to CASNRLAGVENEQFF.

V gene TRBV11-2 combines with J gene TRBJ2-2, with D perhaps matching TRBD2 (5 bases). The V gene lost 1 base and the J gene lost 4 bases, with 10 bases spanning the gap. Germline CDR1 SGHAT, CDR2 FQNNGV. The CDR3 length is 15 residues. DNA for the CDR3: TGTGCCAGCAGCTTAGCGACGGGGTTCACCGGGGAGCTGTTTTTT. Its translation is CASSLATGFTGELFF.

The chain combines TRBV4-3 with TRBJ2-7, with a weak D call TRBD2 (7 bases). Germline V CDR1 and CDR2: LGHNA, YSLEER. V was cut by 0 bases and J by 5 bases, with 14 bases left in between. The CDR3 spans 15 residues. The chain's CDR3 is CASSQDGEGVDEQYF. For the CDR3, the DNA is TGCGCCAGCAGCCAAGATGGGGAGGGGGTAGACGAGCAGTACTTC.

The chain links TRBV5-1 to TRBJ2-7; D is unresolved. Germline CDR1 is SGHRS and CDR2 is YFSETQ. This CDR3 contains 13 residues. The ends were cut back, 4 bases at V and 1 base at J, with 9 bases in the middle. The CDR3 reads CASSGPGSYEQYF. Written as DNA, the CDR3 is TGCGCCAGCAGCGGTCCAGGTTCCTACGAGCAGTACTTC.